Included here is one T cell receptor (beta chain) sequence, with context. Germline values: CDR1 DFQATT, CDR2 SNEGSKA (reference sequence). The CDR3 runs to 15 residues. V lost 0 bases and J lost 11, with 22 bases in between. Together with a sample-barcoded 5' primer, a J-beta primer mix was included in a second PCR lasting about 7 to 11 cycles. TCRdb re-called the 5' RACE reads with MiXCR, one entry per CDR3 protein. Of under 800,000 distinct CDR3 sequences in the sample, roughly 44% were seen once. The data stem from a study of blood T cells in healthy people across ages. Healthy Russian Caucasian donors spanned ages roughly 6 to 100 years.

The TCR comes from a woman aged 60-70 years in good health. Material: blood. The chain combines TRBV20-1 with TRBJ2-5, with D perhaps TRBD1 or TRBD2 (5 bases each). CDR3 sequence: CSARDQTVPAREQYF. The CDR3 nucleotides read TGCAGTGCTAGAGACCAGACAGTGCCAGCGAGGGAGCAGTACTTC.